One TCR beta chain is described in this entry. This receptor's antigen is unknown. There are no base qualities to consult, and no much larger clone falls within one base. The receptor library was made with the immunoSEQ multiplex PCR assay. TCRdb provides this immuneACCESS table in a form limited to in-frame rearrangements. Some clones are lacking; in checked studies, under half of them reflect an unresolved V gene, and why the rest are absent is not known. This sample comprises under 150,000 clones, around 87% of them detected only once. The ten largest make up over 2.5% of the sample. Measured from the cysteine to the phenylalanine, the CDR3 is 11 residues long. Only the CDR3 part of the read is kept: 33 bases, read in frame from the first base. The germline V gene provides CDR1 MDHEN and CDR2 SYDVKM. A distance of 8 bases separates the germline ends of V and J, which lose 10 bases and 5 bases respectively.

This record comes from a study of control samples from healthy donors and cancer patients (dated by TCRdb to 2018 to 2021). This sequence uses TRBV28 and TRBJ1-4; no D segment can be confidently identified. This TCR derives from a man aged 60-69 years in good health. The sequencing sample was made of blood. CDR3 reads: CAIGTNEKLFF. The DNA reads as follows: TGTGCCATAGGCACCAATGAAAAACTGTTTTTT.